Included here is one T cell receptor beta chain sequence, with context. This clone was picked up a small number of times. Its antigen target is currently unknown. No per-base quality is available; no much larger clone lies one base away. The immunoSEQ Assay, a bias-controlled multiplex PCR, was used to amplify TCRbeta CDR3 regions from genomic DNA. For the original study's pipeline: Nucleated cell counts per sample were estimated from amplification of reference gene primers within the assay. Sequence reads were collapsed and filtered to measure the absolute abundance of every unique TCRbeta CDR3 rearrangement. For each sample, productive Simpson clonality was calculated as the square root of Simpson's diversity index over productive rearrangements. TCRdb holds this immuneACCESS table with in-frame rearrangements only. Some clones are missing; in checked studies, unresolved V genes explain under half, and the rest has no known cause. The V and J calls and clone size are taken from that table; D and trimming were inferred from the DNA. In all, the sample holds around 130,000 clones, and about 85% of those were seen once. 3% to 5% of the sample is taken by the ten largest.

The data belong to a study of blood T cell repertoires in COVID-19 (dated by TCRdb to between 2020 and 2021). Background on the whole study: Samples covering the acute and convalescent phases of COVID-19 were provided by collaborators in the United States, Italy and Spain. Deeply sampled blood TCRbeta repertoires from subjects exposed to, actively infected with, or recovered from COVID-19 were included in the dataset. The repertoires were made available in a free public database intended to serve as a resource for research on the immune response to SARS-CoV-2. Where available, HLA class I and class II types were taken from metadata supplied by the sample provider and were not determined by assay-based typing. Nearly every sample came with metadata listing a de-identified subject ID, COVID-19 status, age in years and sex. Samples were obtained from the ongoing ImmuneRACE study (first 160 participants) and from 1,254 subjects provided by 6 global collaborators. The material from the prospective study consisted of cDNA or gDNA derived from T cells, B-cell-depleted T cells, or PBMCs. What the work shows at the level of the full study, not this receptor alone: The amount of clinical and demographic metadata varied by source and participant and was provided uncurated.

Whole blood was collected in K2EDTA tubes by collaborating institutions according to the institutions' own protocols. Collaborator samples were shipped for TCRbeta analysis as frozen whole blood, isolated PBMCs, or DNA extracted from either sample type. The CDR3 runs 17 amino acids, cysteine and phenylalanine included. The only DNA kept is the CDR3, 51 bases in frame from the first base. Looking up the germline V gene (reference sequence) yields CDR1 MNHNY and CDR2 SVGAGI. Germline trimming: 5 bases from V, 6 bases from J; junction bases outside gene matches: 13. This clonotype was obtained from a man between 60 and 75 years old with acute or convalescent COVID-19. This chain is built from TRBV6-6 and TRBJ1-6; a stretch of 7 junction bases matches TRBD1. The sequenced sample was peripheral blood. The encoded CDR3 is CASSPQYPGGSNSPLHF. The DNA reads TGTGCCAGCAGTCCCCAGTATCCAGGGGGGAGTAATTCACCCCTCCACTTT.